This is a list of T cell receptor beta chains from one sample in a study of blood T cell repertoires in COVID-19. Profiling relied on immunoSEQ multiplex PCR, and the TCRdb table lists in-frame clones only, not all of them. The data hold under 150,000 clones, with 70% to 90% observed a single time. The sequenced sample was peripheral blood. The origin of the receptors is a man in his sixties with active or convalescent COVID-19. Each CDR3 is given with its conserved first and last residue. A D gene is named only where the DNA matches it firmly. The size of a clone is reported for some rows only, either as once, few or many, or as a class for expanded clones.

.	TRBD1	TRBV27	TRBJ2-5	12	TGTGCCAGCAGTCCTACAGGGGATCCCCAGTACTTC	CASSPTGDPQYF
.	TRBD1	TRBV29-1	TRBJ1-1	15	TGCAGCGTCCGCGGTGCAGGGGGCGCGAACACTGAAGCTTTCTTT	CSVRGAGGANTEAFF
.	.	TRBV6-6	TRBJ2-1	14	TGTGCCAGCAGAACATCAAGCCGGGGGAATGAGCAGTTCTTC	CASRTSSRGNEQFF
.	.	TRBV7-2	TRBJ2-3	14	TGTGCCAGCAGCTCCAGCGGGAGCACAGATACGCAGTATTTT	CASSSSGSTDTQYF
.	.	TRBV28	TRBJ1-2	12	TGTGCCAGCAGCCCGCAGGGGAGAGGCTACACCTTC	CASSPQGRGYTF
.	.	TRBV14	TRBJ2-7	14	TGTGCCAGCAGCCTCAGGATGCCCCCCTACGAGCAGTACTTC	CASSLRMPPYEQYF
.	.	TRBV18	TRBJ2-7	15	TGTGCCAGCTCACCAATCGGGAGTGGAGCCCACGAGCAGTACTTC	CASSPIGSGAHEQYF
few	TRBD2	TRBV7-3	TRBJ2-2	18	TGTGCCAGCAGCCCAATGGGACTAGCGGGAGGAAACACCGGGGAGCTGTTTTTT	CASSPMGLAGGNTGELFF
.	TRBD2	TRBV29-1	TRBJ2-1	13	TGCAGCGTTGAACCTAGCGGGGGGGGTGAGCAGTTCTTC	CSVEPSGGGEQFF
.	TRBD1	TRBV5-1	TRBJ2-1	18	TGCGCCAGCAACCCGGGACAGGGGGCGCGGCTAGCGGTCAATGAGCAGTTCTTC	CASNPGQGARLAVNEQFF
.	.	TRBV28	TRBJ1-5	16	TGTGCCAGCATGGCGGGCGGTATTGGGAGCAATCAGCCCCAGCATTTT	CASMAGGIGSNQPQHF
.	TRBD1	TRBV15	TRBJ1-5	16	TGTGCCACCAGCACCCGGGACAGGGGGCGCGGGGAGCCCCAGCATTTT	CATSTRDRGRGEPQHF
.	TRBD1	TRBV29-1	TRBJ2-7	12	TGCAGCGTCCGACAGGGGGCCTACGAGCAGTACTTC	CSVRQGAYEQYF
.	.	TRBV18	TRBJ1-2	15	TGTGCCAGCTCACCACCCGCCAGGGGCCTCTATGGCTACACCTTC	CASSPPARGLYGYTF
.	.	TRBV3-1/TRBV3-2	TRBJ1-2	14	TGTGCCAGCAGCCCGCCGGGACAAGTGGTTGGCTACACCTTC	CASSPPGQVVGYTF
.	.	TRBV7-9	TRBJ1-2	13	TGTGCCAGCAGCACATCAGGGGATGGGGGCTACACCTTC	CASSTSGDGGYTF
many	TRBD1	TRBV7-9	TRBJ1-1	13	TGTGCCAGCAGCCCGCGGACAGGCCAAGAAGCTTTCTTT	CASSPRTGQEAFF
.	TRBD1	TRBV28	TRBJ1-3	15	TGTGCCAGCAGCGGACAGGGATTCTCTGGAAACACCATATATTTT	CASSGQGFSGNTIYF
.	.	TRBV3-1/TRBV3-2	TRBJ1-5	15	TGTGCCAGCAGCCAAGATTCGACTCCATATCAGCCCCAGCATTTT	CASSQDSTPYQPQHF
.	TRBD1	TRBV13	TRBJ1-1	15	TGTGCCAGCAGCTTAGCGGGACAGACCACCACTGAAGCTTTCTTT	CASSLAGQTTTEAFF
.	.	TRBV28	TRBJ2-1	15	TGTGCCAGCAGTTTATCGGGTGGGTCCTACAATGAGCAGTTCTTC	CASSLSGGSYNEQFF
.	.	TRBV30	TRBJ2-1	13	TGTGCCTGGAGTTCCGGGGCCTACAATGAGCAGTTCTTC	CAWSSGAYNEQFF
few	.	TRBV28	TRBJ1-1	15	TGTGCCAGCAGTGTCAACCCCCTACGGGACACTGAAGCTTTCTTT	CASSVNPLRDTEAFF
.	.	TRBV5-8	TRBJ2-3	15	TGTGCCAGCAGTCCAAGGGGCACTAGCACAGATACGCAGTATTTT	CASSPRGTSTDTQYF
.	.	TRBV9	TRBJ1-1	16	TGTGCCAGCAGCGTAGGAATAGGCGGCGGTAACACTGAAGCTTTCTTT	CASSVGIGGGNTEAFF
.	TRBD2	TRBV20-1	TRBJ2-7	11	TGCAGTGCGGGGACTAGCGGAGAGCAGTACTTC	CSAGTSGEQYF
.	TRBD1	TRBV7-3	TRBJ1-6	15	TGTGCCAGCAGCTTGACGGGACAGGCCAATTCACCCCTCCACTTT	CASSLTGQANSPLHF
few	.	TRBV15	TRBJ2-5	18	TGTGCCACCAGCAGAGATGTGCGACTCACACCCCGCCAAGAGACCCAGTACTTC	CATSRDVRLTPRQETQYF
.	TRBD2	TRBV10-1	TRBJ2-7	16	TGCGCCAGCAGTGACCCTAGCGGGAGTGGGGCCTACGAGCAGTACTTC	CASSDPSGSGAYEQYF
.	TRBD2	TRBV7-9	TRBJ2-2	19	TGTGCCAGCGACTGGAAGTTCAGACTAGCGGGAGAAAGGGCCGGGGAGCTGTTTTTT	CASDWKFRLAGERAGELFF
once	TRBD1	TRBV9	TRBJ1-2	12	TGTGCCAGCAGCGGAGACAGGGGAAGCTACACCTTC	CASSGDRGSYTF
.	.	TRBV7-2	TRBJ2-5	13	TGTGCCAGCAGCTTGCCGGGAGTGGTGACCCAGTACTTC	CASSLPGVVTQYF
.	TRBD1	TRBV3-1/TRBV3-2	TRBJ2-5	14	TGTGCCAGCAGCCGGACAGGGGGTCAAGAGACCCAGTACTTC	CASSRTGGQETQYF
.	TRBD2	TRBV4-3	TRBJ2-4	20	TGCGCCAGCAGCCAATATCCCGCCGGACTAGCGGGAGAGTCCAAAAACATTCAGTACTTC	CASSQYPAGLAGESKNIQYF
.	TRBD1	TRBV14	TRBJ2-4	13	TGTGCCAGCAGCCAATCAGGGGGAAGGGTTCAGTACTTC	CASSQSGGRVQYF
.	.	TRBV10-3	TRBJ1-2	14	TGTGCCATCAGTGGTGGAGGGTTAAACTATGGCTACACCTTC	CAISGGGLNYGYTF
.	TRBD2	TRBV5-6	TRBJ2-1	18	TGTGCCAGCAGCTTTGATAAACGGCGGGAGGTATCCTACAATGAGCAGTTCTTC	CASSFDKRREVSYNEQFF
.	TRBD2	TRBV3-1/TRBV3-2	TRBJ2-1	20	TGTGCCAGCAGCCAAGACTTTTTAGGATCCAGCGGGACCCCCTACAATGAGCAGTTCTTC	CASSQDFLGSSGTPYNEQFF
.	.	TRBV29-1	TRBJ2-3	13	TGCAGCGTGACCGACAGGAGCACAGATACGCAGTATTTT	CSVTDRSTDTQYF
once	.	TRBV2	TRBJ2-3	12	TGTGCCAGCAGCCTAGGGGGAGATACGCAGTATTTT	CASSLGGDTQYF
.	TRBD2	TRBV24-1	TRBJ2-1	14	TGTGCCACCAGTGATTTGACCAGCGGGACTGAGCAGTTCTTC	CATSDLTSGTEQFF
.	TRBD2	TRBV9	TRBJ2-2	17	TGTGCCAGCAGCGTCTTAGCGGGGCAACCCGGCACCGGGGAGCTGTTTTTT	CASSVLAGQPGTGELFF
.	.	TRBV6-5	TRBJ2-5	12	TGTGCCAGCCCAAGCGCGGGGGAGACCCAGTACTTC	CASPSAGETQYF
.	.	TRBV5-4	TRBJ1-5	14	TGTGCCAGCAGCCTCCAGGGCTTCAATCAGCCCCAGCATTTT	CASSLQGFNQPQHF
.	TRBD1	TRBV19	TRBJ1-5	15	TGTGCCAGTAGTAATCTACAGGGGGCGCATCAGCCCCAGCATTTT	CASSNLQGAHQPQHF
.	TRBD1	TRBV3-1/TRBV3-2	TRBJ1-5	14	TGTGCCAGCAGCCAGGACAGGGGCAATCAGCCCCAGCATTTT	CASSQDRGNQPQHF
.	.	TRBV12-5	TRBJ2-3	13	TGTGCTAGTGGTACGGAGACAGGAGATACGCAGTATTTT	CASGTETGDTQYF
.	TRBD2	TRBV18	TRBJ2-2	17	TGTGCCAGCTCACCCTACTCTAGCGGGAGTCCCACCGGGGAGCTGTTTTTT	CASSPYSSGSPTGELFF
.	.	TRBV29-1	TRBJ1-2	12	TGCAGCGTTGTGGGGCCGGAGGGTGGCTACACCTTC	CSVVGPEGGYTF
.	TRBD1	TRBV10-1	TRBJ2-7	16	TGCGCCAGCAGTGAGGGGTGGACAGGGGGCCACAACGAGCAGTACTTC	CASSEGWTGGHNEQYF
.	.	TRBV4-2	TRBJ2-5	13	TGTGCCAGCAGCCAAGCCTACGGGGAGACCCAGTACTTC	CASSQAYGETQYF
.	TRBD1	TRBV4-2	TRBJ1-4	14	TGTGCCAGCAGCCACGGACAGGGAGACGAAAAACTGTTTTTT	CASSHGQGDEKLFF
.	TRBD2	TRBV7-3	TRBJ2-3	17	TGTGCCAGCAGCTTAGGACTAGCGGGAGGGCTGGGAGATACGCAGTATTTT	CASSLGLAGGLGDTQYF
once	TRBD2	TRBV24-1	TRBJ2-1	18	TGTGCCACCAGTGAGGGACGACAGGGCCGCGGGAGGGTCAATGAGCAGTTCTTC	CATSEGRQGRGRVNEQFF
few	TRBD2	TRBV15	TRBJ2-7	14	TGTGCCACCAGCAGGAGCGGGAGCTCCTACGAGCAGTACTTC	CATSRSGSSYEQYF
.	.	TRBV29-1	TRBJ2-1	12	TGCAGCGCCGGGACTCTCTACAATGAGCAGTTCTTC	CSAGTLYNEQFF
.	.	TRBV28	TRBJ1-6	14	TGTGCCAGCAGCATAGGACATATGGATTCACCCCTCCACTTT	CASSIGHMDSPLHF
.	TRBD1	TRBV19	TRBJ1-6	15	TGTGCCAGTAGTATAGCCGACAGGGGTAATTCACCCCTCCACTTT	CASSIADRGNSPLHF
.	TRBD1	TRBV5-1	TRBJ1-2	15	TGCGCCAGCAGCTTGGGGACACAGGGGGCGGACGGCTACACCTTC	CASSLGTQGADGYTF